The 17 T cell receptor beta chains presented below share a single source sample, sequenced in a study of shared clonotypes between healthy human individuals. Assay used: immunoSEQ multiplex PCR; TCRdb lists only in-frame clones, some missing. Of roughly 2.2 million clones listed, just over 90% are singletons. The sample was naive CD4+ T cells from PBMCs. Subset defined: CD45RA+ positively selected. The receptors stem from a man between 18 and 29 years old in good health. Some clones in this sample may be carry-over from other donors' samples.

Of note for this clone: Other DNA sequences of this sample code for an identical CDR3. This rearrangement joins TRBV9 to TRBJ2-5, with TRBD1 matching over 7 bases. Trimming took 4 bases from V and 2 from J; bases not matched to a gene: 5. CDR1 SGDLS and CDR2 YYNGEE come from the germline V gene. The CDR3 spans 14 residues. This CDR3 is CASSSRTGQETQYF. For the CDR3, the DNA is TGTGCCAGCAGCTCCCGGACAGGACAAGAGACCCAGTACTTC.

The chain employs TRBV28 and TRBJ2-2; 7 positions match TRBD2. This CDR3 region has 15 residues. Germline V CDR1 and CDR2: MDHEN, SYDVKM. The V and J ends lost 2 bases and 5 bases, in that order; junction bases with no gene match: 5. The CDR3 DNA follows: TGTGCCAGCAGTTTAGGGGGAGGGCCGACCGGGGAGCTGTTTTTT. Translated, it gives CASSLGGGPTGELFF.

A note on this clone: This same CDR3 is encoded by further DNA sequences in the sample. V usage is TRBV28 and J usage is TRBJ1-1; 9 bases map to TRBD1. The germline V gene encodes CDR1 MDHEN and CDR2 SYDVKM. The CDR3 spans 15 residues. The J segment lost 1 base and the V segment lost 2 bases, leaving 2 bases of the junction unmatched. CDR3 amino acids: CASSLQGQGNTEAFF. The DNA for the CDR3 is TGTGCCAGCAGTTTACAGGGACAGGGGAACACTGAAGCTTTCTTT. Together with reference TRBV28 and TRBJ1-1, the CDR3 gives the full variable domain: DVKVTQSSRYLVKRTGEKVFLECVQDMDHENMFWYRQDPGLGLRLIYFSYDVKMKEKGDIPEGYSVSREKKERFSLILESASTNQTSMYLCASSLQGQGNTEAFFGQGTRLTVV.

In this sample, this clone turned up a few times. The junction and the germline gene differ at one end; a read error may be behind it. The chain joins TRBV6-1 to TRBJ1-4; 7 nucleotides align to TRBD1. The CDR3 loop spans 12 amino acids. Germline values: CDR1 MNHNS, CDR2 SASEGT. CDR3 sequence reads: CASSEYRGTEVF. CDR3 in DNA: TGTGCCAGCAGTGAGTACCGTGGGACAGAAGTTTTT.

The chain is built from TRBV4-3 and TRBJ1-1, with 7 bases aligning to TRBD1. The CDR3 consists of 17 residues. The junction had 11 bases not matched to a gene; V was cut back by 3 bases and J by 1 base. CDR1 is LGHNA, CDR2 YSLEER, per germline. CDR3 sequence reads: CASSQEGRGFRNTEAFF. The CDR3 coding sequence is TGCGCCAGCAGCCAGGAGGGCAGGGGGTTTAGGAACACTGAAGCTTTCTTT.

The chain is built from TRBV4-1 and TRBJ2-7, with 7 bases fitting TRBD2. The junction had 12 bases not matched to a gene; V was cut back by 3 bases and J by 7 bases. Germline CDR1 MGHRA, CDR2 YSYEKL. This CDR3 has 15 residues. CDR3 in DNA: TGCGCCAGCAGCCACCATCGGGCGGGAGTAAGAGAGCAGTACTTC. Its translation is CASSHHRAGVREQYF.

The chain carries TRBV19 and TRBJ2-7; a possible D gene is TRBD2 (5 bases). The V end was cut by 5 bases, the J end by 0 bases, with 11 bases between. The germline V gene encodes CDR1 LNHDA and CDR2 SQIVND (reference sequence). This CDR3 has 14 amino acids. The CDR3: CASSLPGSSYEQYF. The CDR3 bases are TGTGCCAGTAGTCTCCCGGGGTCCTCCTACGAGCAGTACTTC.

The gene calls are TRBV28 and TRBJ2-7, with D perhaps matching TRBD1 or TRBD2 (5 bases each). This CDR3 region has 15 residues. CDR1 is MDHEN, CDR2 SYDVKM, per germline. Trimming took off 11 bases at V and 6 bases at J, with 26 bases between the two ends. The CDR3 is CASKWDGQIPLEQYF. CDR3 nucleotides: TGTGCCTCAAAGTGGGACGGACAAATACCGCTCGAGCAGTACTTC.

The chain is built from TRBV4-2 and TRBJ2-3; TRBD2 agrees at 12 bases. The CDR3 length is 17 residues. Per germline, CDR1 LGHNA and CDR2 YNFKEQ. Unmatched junction bases numbered 7, after V lost 4 bases and J lost 2 bases. In nucleotides, the CDR3 is TGTGCCAGCAGCCTTCTAGCGGGAGGGCCCGTCACAGATACGCAGTATTTT. Its translation is CASSLLAGGPVTDTQYF.

About this clone: The sample carries other DNA sequences with the same CDR3. The chain employs TRBV5-1 and TRBJ1-2; TRBD1 is a possible D gene (5 bases). The length of the CDR3 is 14 residues. Germline V gives CDR1 SGHRS, CDR2 YFSETQ. V was cut by 0 bases and J by 2 bases, with 8 bases left in between. The CDR3 DNA is TGCGCCAGCAGCTTGGAGGGACTGAACTATGGCTACACCTTC. The encoded protein is CASSLEGLNYGYTF.

This rearrangement joins TRBV28 to TRBJ1-4; 8 positions match TRBD1. Germline V gene lookup returns CDR1 MDHEN and CDR2 SYDVKM. V lost 6 bases and J lost 7; bases outside the gene matches: 10. The length of the CDR3 is 15 residues. As DNA, the CDR3 is TGTGCCAGCAGCCGTCACAGGGGGGGTGTTGAAAAACTGTTTTTT. This encodes CASSRHRGGVEKLFF.

A remark on this clone: Other DNA sequences in this sample translate to the same CDR3. The CDR3 DNA is TGCGCCAGCAGCTTGTCAGGAGGATCTGGAAACACCATATATTTT. The encoded protein is CASSLSGGSGNTIYF. The V call is TRBV5-1, the J call TRBJ1-3, with D uncertain. Germline CDR1 SGHRS, CDR2 YFSETQ. Trimming stripped 1 base from V and 1 base from J, with 9 bases between. The CDR3 is 15 amino acids. The full variable domain, rest sourced from reference TRBV5-1 and TRBJ1-3, is KAGVTQTPRYLIKTRGQQVTLSCSPISGHRSVSWYQQTPGQGLQFLFEYFSETQRNKGNFPGRFSGRQFSNSRSEMNVSTLELGDSALYLCASSLSGGSGNTIYFGEGSWLTVV.

The chain employs TRBV7-2 and TRBJ2-2; 14 bases fit TRBD2. This CDR3 comprises 17 residues. Germline loops: CDR1 SGHTA, CDR2 FQGNSA. The V segment lost 3 bases and the J segment 3 bases; nucleotides outside the gene matches: 3. Written as DNA, the CDR3 is TGTGCCAGCAGCTTCGGACTAGCGGGAGGCCACACCGGGGAGCTGTTTTTT. Amino acids: CASSFGLAGGHTGELFF. Drawing the rest from reference TRBV7-2 and TRBJ2-2, the complete variable domain is GAGVSQSPSNKVTEKGKDVELRCDPISGHTALYWYRQSLGQGLEFLIYFQGNSAPDKSGLPSDRFSAERTGGSVSTLTIQRTQQEDSAVYLCASSFGLAGGHTGELFFGEGSRLTVL.

The chain is built from TRBV4-1 and TRBJ2-5; TRBD1 matches at 9 bases. The assigned J gene may be wrong: the sequence end matches TRBJ2-7 better. The germline V gene has CDR1 MGHRA and CDR2 YSYEKL. The CDR3 runs 16 residues. CDR3 in amino acids: CASSPPGQGLSYEQYF. DNA of the CDR3: TGCGCCAGCAGCCCCCCGGGACAGGGCTTGTCCTACGAGCAGTACTTC.

This rearrangement joins TRBV19 to TRBJ1-2, with a tentative D call TRBD1 (6 bases). The CDR3 covers 14 residues. Germline loops: CDR1 LNHDA, CDR2 SQIVND (reference sequence). The V and J ends lost 6 bases and 3 bases respectively, with 14 bases between them. The CDR3 DNA reads TGTGCCAGTAGCCCGATAGGACAGTACTATGGCTACACCTTC. This gives the protein CASSPIGQYYGYTF.

In regard to this clone: The sample carries other DNA sequences with the same CDR3. The J gene is TRBJ2-6, the V gene TRBV5-1, with no clear D. CDR1 and CDR2 (germline): SGHRS, YFSETQ. Trimming took 1 base from V and 1 from J, leaving 6 bases between them. The CDR3 is 15 amino acids. The DNA for the CDR3 is TGCGCCAGCAGCTTGTCTGGTTCTGGGGCCAACGTCCTGACTTTC. As protein: CASSLSGSGANVLTF.

The chain employs TRBV7-2 and TRBJ2-1; TRBD1 matches 8 bases. This CDR3 is built from 13 residues. The ends lost 5 bases at V and 7 bases at J; junction bases unmatched: 4. Germline V gene data show CDR1 as SGHTA and CDR2 as FQGNSA. The CDR3 is CASSPGTGNEQFF. The CDR3 DNA is TGTGCCAGCAGCCCCGGGACAGGTAATGAGCAGTTCTTC.